This TCR beta chain was recorded in a study of CXCR3-negative and CXCR3-positive naive CD8 T cells. Whole-study findings and limits: Memory CD8+ cells had much lower diversity, and both naive subsets had comparably high diversity. Memory cells showed distinct TRBV-TRBJ patterns, while the two naive subsets matched. CXCR3 expression dropped partially after cryopreservation, and most assays relied on fresh PBMCs.

The CDR3 extends over 21 amino acids. The libraries of TRB cDNA were prepared using 5' RACE with UMI labels. TCRdb reprocessed the 5' RACE reads and reports one entry per CDR3 protein, with no DNA. Its clone listing holds some 130,000 distinct CDR3 sequences. With regard to this clonotype: Its antigen is as yet unknown.

This TCR was recovered from a human donor in good health. Some clones in this sample may be carry-over from other donors' samples. Sequenced material: naive CXCR3- CD8+ T cells from blood. Indicated subset: CD45RO-CCR7+CD27+CD95- naive CD8+ T cells lacking CXCR3 (TNR3-). The chain couples TRBV21-1 to TRBJ2-3; the D gene TCRdb calls, TRBD2, cannot be checked with no DNA. TRBV21-1 is listed as a pseudogene. The CDR3 sequence is CASSYDDGASGTEYDTDTQYF.